This is a list of T cell receptor beta chains from one sample in a study of CD8+CD57+ T cells in acquired aplastic anemia. TCRdb recomputed calls from the reads with MiXCR, one row per CDR3 protein. Here the sample spans 100,000 to 150,000 distinct CDR3 sequences, around 50% being singletons. Source material: sorted CD4+, CD8+, or CD8+CD57+ T cells (not recorded which) from PBMCs. These receptor sequences come from a human donor in good health, serving as a control. Both conserved end residues are part of each CDR3. The order of the fields is clone size, J gene, D gene, V gene, CDR3 DNA, CDR3 protein. The D gene is left open where the match is weak. The size field is filled for only some rows; it gives once, few, many or a size class.

.	TRBJ2-7	TRBD1	TRBV24-1	TGTGCCACCAGTCAACACCGGGACAGGGGGCGGTACGAGCAGTACTTC	CATSQHRDRGRYEQYF
many	TRBJ2-4	.	TRBV25-1	TGTGCCAGGAGGGTGGCCAAAAACATTCAGTACTTC	CARRVAKNIQYF
many	TRBJ2-7	TRBD2	TRBV11-2	TGTGCCAGCAGTACACTAAGCGGGGGGGCGAGCGAGCAGTACTTC	CASSTLSGGASEQYF
few	TRBJ2-1	TRBD2	TRBV9	TGTGCCAGCAGCCCCCTAGCGGGGGGGCCTGGTAACAATGAGCAGTTCTTC	CASSPLAGGPGNNEQFF
.	TRBJ1-2	.	TRBV7-6	TGTGCCAGCAGCTTAAGTGCTAACTATGGCTACACCTTC	CASSLSANYGYTF
many	TRBJ1-2	.	TRBV30	TGTGCCTGGAGTGAACACTCAGTCATCTCGGGGGGCTACACCTTC	CAWSEHSVISGGYTF
few	TRBJ2-5	TRBD2	TRBV7-8	TGTGCCAGCAGCCAGGGACTAGCGGGAGAGACCCAGTACTTC	CASSQGLAGETQYF
.	TRBJ2-2	TRBD2	TRBV7-9	TGTGCCAGCAGCCCTAGCGGGAGGGGGACCGGGGAGCTGTTTTTT	CASSPSGRGTGELFF
.	TRBJ1-1	.	TRBV15	TGTGCCACCAGCAGAGGGGCAGGGTTGAACACTGAAGCTTTCTTT	CATSRGAGLNTEAFF
many	TRBJ1-2	TRBD1	TRBV12-3/TRBV12-4	TGTGCCAGCAGGCGGGACAGGGGCTATGGCTACACCTTC	CASRRDRGYGYTF
.	TRBJ2-1	TRBD2	TRBV15	TGTGCCACCAGCATCGGGCGGGGGGAGTACAATGAGCAGTTCTTC	CATSIGRGEYNEQFF
many	TRBJ2-7	.	TRBV7-2	TGTGCCAGCAGTCGGGTCCTGGGCCTGGGGGGCTACGAGCAGTACTTC	CASSRVLGLGGYEQYF
.	TRBJ2-3	TRBD2	TRBV7-6	TGTGCCAGCAGCTATGGGGCTAGCGGGGGCACAGATACGCAGTATTTT	CASSYGASGGTDTQYF
many	TRBJ2-1	TRBD2	TRBV19	TGTGCCAGTAGTGGGGGACTAGCGGAGCGGTACAATGAGCAGTTCTTC	CASSGGLAERYNEQFF
once	TRBJ2-2	TRBD2	TRBV7-2	TGTGCCAGCAGCCGCACTAGCGGGTTCAGCGGGGAGCTGTTTTTT	CASSRTSGFSGELFF
.	TRBJ1-1	TRBD1	TRBV15	TGTGCCACGGGACAGATTGAAGCTTTCTTT	CATGQIEAFF
once	TRBJ1-5	.	TRBV25-1	TGTGCCAGCAGTAGGACAGCTAGCAATCAGCCCCAGCATTTT	CASSRTASNQPQHF
few	TRBJ1-6	.	TRBV10-2	TGCGCCAGCAGTTCTGGTAGGATCTCACCCCTCCACTTT	CASSSGRISPLHF
.	TRBJ2-5	TRBD2	TRBV7-2	TGTGCCAGCAGTCCTAGCGGGGGGGTCGAGGAGACCCAGTACTTC	CASSPSGGVEETQYF
.	TRBJ2-2	TRBD1	TRBV6-5	TGTGCCAGCAGTTACCCACAAGGACAGGGAAGGTCCGGGGAGCTGTTTTTT	CASSYPQGQGRSGELFF
.	TRBJ2-5	.	TRBV2	TGTGCCAGCAGCTTAGTGACTAGTAAAGAGACCCAGTACTTC	CASSLVTSKETQYF
many	TRBJ1-3	TRBD1	TRBV15	TGTGCCACCAGCAGAGAACAATCGGGGACAGGCAGCGGAAACACCATATATTTT	CATSREQSGTGSGNTIYF
.	TRBJ1-2	.	TRBV25-1	TGTGCCAGCAGTGTCCCCCCGGGGGCCCATGGCTACACCTTC	CASSVPPGAHGYTF
many	TRBJ1-2	.	TRBV27	TGTGCCAGCAGTATCTCCTATGGCTACACCTTC	CASSISYGYTF
.	TRBJ1-5	.	TRBV2	TGTGCCAGCGGTTCTCAGGGATTAGGTCAGCCCCAGCATTTT	CASGSQGLGQPQHF
.	TRBJ1-6	.	TRBV11-1	TGTGCCAGCAGCTCCAGTGGTGGCAGTCTCGATTCACCCCTCCACTTT	CASSSSGGSLDSPLHF
once	TRBJ1-1	TRBD1	TRBV7-6	TGTGCCAGCAGCTCGGGACAGGGACATTTTGAAGCTTTCTTT	CASSSGQGHFEAFF
once	TRBJ2-5	.	TRBV20-1	TGCAGTGGCCGAATACCTATGGGACAAGAGACCCAGTACTTC	CSGRIPMGQETQYF
.	TRBJ1-2	.	TRBV7-9	TGTGCCAGCAGCTTAGAGAGGGGTGGCTACACCTTC	CASSLERGGYTF
.	TRBJ1-6	.	TRBV12-3/TRBV12-4	TGTGCCAGCAGTTTGTTAAATTCACCCCTCCACTTT	CASSLLNSPLHF
many	TRBJ1-1	TRBD1	TRBV20-1	TGCAGTGCTACATGGGGGACAGGGGCTAGAAACACTGAAGCTTTCTTT	CSATWGTGARNTEAFF
.	TRBJ1-2	TRBD1	TRBV29-1	TGCAGCGCAGGACAGGGAGAAGGCTACACCTTC	CSAGQGEGYTF
.	TRBJ1-5	.	TRBV30	TGTGCCTGGAGTAAGGGATTCAATCAGCCCCAGCATTTT	CAWSKGFNQPQHF
.	TRBJ1-2	TRBD1	TRBV19	TGTGCCAGTAGTGATACCGGGACAGGGATATATGGCTACACCTTC	CASSDTGTGIYGYTF
many	TRBJ2-3	TRBD2	TRBV4-1	TGCGCCAGCAGCCATCCGGGGGCTAGCGGGGGGGCCTCAGCCACAGATACGCAGTATTTT	CASSHPGASGGASATDTQYF
.	TRBJ2-7	TRBD2	TRBV10-3	TGTGCCATCAGTGAGTCGGCTAGCGGAAGGTCCTACGAGCAGTACTTC	CAISESASGRSYEQYF
.	TRBJ1-1	.	TRBV2	TGTGCCAGCAGTGGAGGGGTGGGAGGCACTGAAGCTTTCTTT	CASSGGVGGTEAFF
.	TRBJ1-2	.	TRBV7-8	TGTGCCAGCAGCCCAACAACGGGCAGGGTACTGAGTTACACCTTC	CASSPTTGRVLSYTF
.	TRBJ2-5	.	TRBV30	TGTGCCTGGAGTGGCGGACACTTTTCAGAGACCCAGTACTTC	CAWSGGHFSETQYF
.	TRBJ1-4	.	TRBV2	TGTGCCAGCATTGGGAGTTCGGGCTATGAAAAACTGTTTTTT	CASIGSSGYEKLFF
.	TRBJ1-2	TRBD1	TRBV19	TGTGCCAGCAGTGAACAGGGGGGGGCAGTGAACTATGGCTACACCTTC	CASSEQGGAVNYGYTF
.	TRBJ2-7	.	TRBV7-3	TGTGCCAGCAGCCCCGAACGGGCCCCCTGCGAGCAGTACTTC	CASSPERAPCEQYF
many	TRBJ2-5	TRBD2	TRBV7-6	TGTGCCAGCAGCTTTCTAGCGGGGGGACAAGAGACCCAGTACTTC	CASSFLAGGQETQYF
.	TRBJ2-3	.	TRBV6-1	TGTGCCAGCAGCACTGGACACGGACTGGGGACAGATACGCAGTATTTT	CASSTGHGLGTDTQYF
.	TRBJ2-7	.	TRBV25-1	TGTGCCAGCAGTGAGGGGGCAATGGGGGAGCAGTACTTC	CASSEGAMGEQYF
many	TRBJ1-6	.	TRBV18	TGTGCCAGCTCACCAGAGAGGGGGTCACCCCTCCACTTT	CASSPERGSPLHF
.	TRBJ1-5	.	TRBV6-1	TGTGCCAGCAGTGGGGACATAAATCAGCCCCAGCATTTT	CASSGDINQPQHF
.	TRBJ2-3	TRBD1	TRBV11-1	TGTGCCAGCAGCTCCCCGGGACAGGGGCTATCTAGCACAGATACGCAGTATTTT	CASSSPGQGLSSTDTQYF
few	TRBJ2-7	.	TRBV7-6	TGTGCCAGCAGCTTTCGACAGGGAGGCTCCTACGAGCAGTGCTTC	CASSFRQGGSYEQCF
many	TRBJ1-2	.	TRBV3-1	TGTGCCAGCAGCCAAGTCAGGACCTATGGCTACACCTTC	CASSQVRTYGYTF
.	TRBJ1-2	TRBD1	TRBV5-6	TGTGCCAGCAGCTCCCGTAGGACAGGGGTGTCTAAACACGGCTACACCTTC	CASSSRRTGVSKHGYTF
many	TRBJ2-7	.	TRBV20-1	TGCAGTGCTAGGGAACAGTGTCAGGGAGAGCAGTACTTC	CSAREQCQGEQYF
.	TRBJ1-2	.	TRBV2	TGTGCCAGCAGTGAAGGGAGGGGAATGGCTGGCTACACCTTC	CASSEGRGMAGYTF
once	TRBJ2-3	.	TRBV11-1	TGTGCCAGCAGCTCCCCTACTAGGGACACAGATACGCAGTATTTT	CASSSPTRDTDTQYF
once	TRBJ2-7	TRBD2	TRBV7-6	TGTGCCAGCAGCATAGTCGGCAGCGGGGGAGAGGACTACGAGCAGTACTTC	CASSIVGSGGEDYEQYF
many	TRBJ1-1	TRBD1	TRBV6-1	TGTGCCAGCTCTCAAAAAATAGGGGGCGGTAACACTGAAGCTTTCTTT	CASSQKIGGGNTEAFF